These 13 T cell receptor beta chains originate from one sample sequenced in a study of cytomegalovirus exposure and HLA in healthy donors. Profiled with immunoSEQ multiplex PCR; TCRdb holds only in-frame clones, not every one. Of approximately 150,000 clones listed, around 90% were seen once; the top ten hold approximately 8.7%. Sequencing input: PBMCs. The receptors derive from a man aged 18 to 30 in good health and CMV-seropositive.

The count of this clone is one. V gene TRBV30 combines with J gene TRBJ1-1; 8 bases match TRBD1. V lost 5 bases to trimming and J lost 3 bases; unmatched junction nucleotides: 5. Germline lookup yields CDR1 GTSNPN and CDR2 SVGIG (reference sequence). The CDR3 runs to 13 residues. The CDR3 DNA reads TGTGCCTGGCGGACAGGGTGGGACACTGAAGCTTTCTTT. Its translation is CAWRTGWDTEAFF.

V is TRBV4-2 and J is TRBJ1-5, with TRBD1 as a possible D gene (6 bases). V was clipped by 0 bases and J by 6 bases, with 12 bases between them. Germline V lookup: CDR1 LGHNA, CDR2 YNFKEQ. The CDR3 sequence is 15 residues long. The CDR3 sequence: CASSQEKQGGQPQHF. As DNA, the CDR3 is TGTGCCAGCAGCCAAGAAAAACAGGGTGGTCAGCCCCAGCATTTT.

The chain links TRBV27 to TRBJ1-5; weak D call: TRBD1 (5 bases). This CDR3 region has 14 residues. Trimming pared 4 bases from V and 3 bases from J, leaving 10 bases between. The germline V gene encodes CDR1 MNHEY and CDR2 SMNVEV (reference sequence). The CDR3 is CASSSRDSNQPQHF. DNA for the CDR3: TGTGCCAGCAGTTCCCGGGACTCCAATCAGCCCCAGCATTTT.

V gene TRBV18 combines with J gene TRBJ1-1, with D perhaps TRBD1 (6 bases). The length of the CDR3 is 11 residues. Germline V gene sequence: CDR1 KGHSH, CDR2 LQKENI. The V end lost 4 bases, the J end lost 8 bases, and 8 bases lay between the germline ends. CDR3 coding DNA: TGTGCCAGCTCACTGACAGGCGAAGCTTTCTTT. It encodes CASSLTGEAFF.

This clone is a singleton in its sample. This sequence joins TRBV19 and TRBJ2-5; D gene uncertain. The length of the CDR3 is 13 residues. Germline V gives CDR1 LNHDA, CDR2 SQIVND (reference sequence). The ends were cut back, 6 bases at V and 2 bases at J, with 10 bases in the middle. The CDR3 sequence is CASSQDIQETQYF. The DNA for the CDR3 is TGTGCCAGTAGCCAAGACATACAAGAGACCCAGTACTTC.

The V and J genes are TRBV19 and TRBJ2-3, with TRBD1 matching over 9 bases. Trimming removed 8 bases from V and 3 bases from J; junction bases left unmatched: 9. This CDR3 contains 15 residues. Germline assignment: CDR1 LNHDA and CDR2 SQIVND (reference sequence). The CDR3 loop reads CASGVGDRETDTQYF. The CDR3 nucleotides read TGTGCCAGTGGGGTTGGGGACAGGGAGACAGATACGCAGTATTTT.

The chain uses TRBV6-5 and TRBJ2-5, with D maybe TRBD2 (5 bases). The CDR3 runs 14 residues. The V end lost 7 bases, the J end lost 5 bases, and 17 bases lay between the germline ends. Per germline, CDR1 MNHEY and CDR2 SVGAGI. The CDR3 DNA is TGTGCCAGCAAGGATCCTGAGGGTTGGGAGACCCAGTACTTC. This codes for CASKDPEGWETQYF.

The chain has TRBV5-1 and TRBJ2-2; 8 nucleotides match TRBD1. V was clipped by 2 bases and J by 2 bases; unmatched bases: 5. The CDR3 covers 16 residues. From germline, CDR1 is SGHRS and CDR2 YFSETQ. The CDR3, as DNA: TGCGCCAGCAGCTTTGACAGGGGTACCAACACCGGGGAGCTGTTTTTT. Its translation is CASSFDRGTNTGELFF.

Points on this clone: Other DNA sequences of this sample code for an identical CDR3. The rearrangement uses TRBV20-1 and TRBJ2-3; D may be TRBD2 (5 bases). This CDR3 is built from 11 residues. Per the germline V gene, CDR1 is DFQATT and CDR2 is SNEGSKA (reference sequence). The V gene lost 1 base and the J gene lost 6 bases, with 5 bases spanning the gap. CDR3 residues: CSARGGDTQYF. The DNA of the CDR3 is TGCAGTGCTAGAGGAGGGGATACGCAGTATTTT.

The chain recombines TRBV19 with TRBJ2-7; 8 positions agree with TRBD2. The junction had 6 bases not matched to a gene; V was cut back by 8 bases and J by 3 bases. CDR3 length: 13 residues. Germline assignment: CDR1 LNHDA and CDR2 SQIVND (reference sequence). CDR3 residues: CASSGGTIYEQYF. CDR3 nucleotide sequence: TGTGCCAGTTCGGGGGGGACTATCTACGAGCAGTACTTC.

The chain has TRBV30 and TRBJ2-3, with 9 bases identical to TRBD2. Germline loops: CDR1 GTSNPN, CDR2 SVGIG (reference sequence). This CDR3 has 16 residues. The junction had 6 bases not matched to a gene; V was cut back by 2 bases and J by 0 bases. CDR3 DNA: TGTGCCTGGAGTCCCCCAGCGGGGGGTAGCACAGATACGCAGTATTTT. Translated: CAWSPPAGGSTDTQYF. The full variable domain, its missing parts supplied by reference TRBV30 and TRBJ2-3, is SQTIHQWPATLVQPVGSPLSLECTVEGTSNPNLYWYRQAAGRGLQLLFYSVGIGQISSEVPQNLSASRPQDRQFILSSKKLLLSDSGFYLCAWSPPAGGSTDTQYFGPGTRLTVL.

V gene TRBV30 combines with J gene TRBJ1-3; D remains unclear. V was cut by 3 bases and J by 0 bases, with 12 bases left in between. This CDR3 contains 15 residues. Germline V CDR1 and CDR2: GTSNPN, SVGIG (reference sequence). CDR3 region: CAWSRQRNSGNTIYF. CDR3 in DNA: TGTGCCTGGAGCCGCCAGAGGAACTCTGGAAACACCATATATTTT. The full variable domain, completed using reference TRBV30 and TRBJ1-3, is SQTIHQWPATLVQPVGSPLSLECTVEGTSNPNLYWYRQAAGRGLQLLFYSVGIGQISSEVPQNLSASRPQDRQFILSSKKLLLSDSGFYLCAWSRQRNSGNTIYFGEGSWLTVV.

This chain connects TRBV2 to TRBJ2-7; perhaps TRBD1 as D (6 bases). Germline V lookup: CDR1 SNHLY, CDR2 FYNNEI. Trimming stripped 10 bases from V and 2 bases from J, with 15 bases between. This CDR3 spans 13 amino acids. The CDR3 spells CATKEDSPYEQYF. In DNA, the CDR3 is TGTGCCACGAAAGAGGACAGTCCCTACGAGCAGTACTTC.